The 18 T cell receptor beta chains below all came from one sample that was sequenced in a study of naive CD8 T cells in extremely preterm neonates. Study-wide points: Relative to older groups, preterm infants had shorter, less trimmed CDR3s with fewer N additions.

The assay was immunoSEQ multiplex PCR, and TCRdb's table has in-frame clones only and misses some. The repertoire holds more than 800 clones, around 97% seen once, with about 1.9% in the top ten. Samples were taken at extremely preterm deliveries at about 22-27 weeks of gestation. These receptors' antigens are unknown. The sequenced sample was naive CD8+ T cells from cord blood. Source of these receptors: a girl who was born preterm.

V and J are TRBV2 and TRBJ2-7; TRBD1 agrees at 9 bases. V dropped 7 bases and J dropped 3; count of bases not matched to a gene: 4. Germline CDR1 SNHLY, CDR2 FYNNEI. This CDR3 is 13 amino acids long. The CDR3 region has the DNA TGTGCCAGCACCGCGACAGGGGGCTACGAGCAGTACTTC. It codes for CASTATGGYEQYF.

This chain connects TRBV5-5 to TRBJ1-4; D may be TRBD1 (5 bases). The CDR3 runs 12 residues. V was pared by 3 bases and J by 5 bases, with 5 bases between. From germline, CDR1 is SGHKS and CDR2 YYEKEE (reference sequence). CDR3 in amino acids: CASSWTNEKLFF. The CDR3 bases are TGTGCCAGCAGCTGGACAAATGAAAAACTGTTTTTT.

The chain employs TRBV28 and TRBJ2-5; TRBD1 agrees at 7 bases. Germline trimming cut 3 bases from V and 1 base from J; bases unmatched to any gene: 2. Germline V lookup: CDR1 MDHEN, CDR2 SYDVKM. The CDR3 has 14 residues. The CDR3 nucleotides read TGTGCCAGCAGTTTTGACAGGGCCCAAGAGACCCAGTACTTC. Protein: CASSFDRAQETQYF. The variable domain in full, with the rest retrieved from reference TRBV28 and TRBJ2-5, is DVKVTQSSRYLVKRTGEKVFLECVQDMDHENMFWYRQDPGLGLRLIYFSYDVKMKEKGDIPEGYSVSREKKERFSLILESASTNQTSMYLCASSFDRAQETQYFGPGTRLLVL.

The chain is built from TRBV10-3 and TRBJ2-7; D is possibly TRBD1 (6 bases). V was pared by 4 bases and J by 0 bases, with 10 bases between. The CDR3 runs to 14 residues. The V gene's germline CDR1 is ENHRY and CDR2 SYGVKD. The CDR3: CAISAGASSYEQYF. DNA of the CDR3: TGTGCCATCAGTGCAGGGGCTAGCTCCTACGAGCAGTACTTC.

The chain combines TRBV27 with TRBJ1-1; tentative D call: TRBD1 (5 bases). Per the germline V gene, CDR1 is MNHEY and CDR2 is SMNVEV (reference sequence). V was pared by 2 bases and J by 4 bases, with 5 bases between. The CDR3 extends over 12 amino acids. The CDR3 reads CASSLQGTEAFF. Written as DNA, the CDR3 is TGTGCCAGCAGTTTACAGGGCACTGAAGCTTTCTTT.

The rearrangement links TRBV30 to TRBJ2-2; D uncertain. V lost 0 bases to trimming and J lost 3 bases, with 2 bases between them. Germline CDR1 is GTSNPN and CDR2 is SVGIG (reference sequence). CDR3 length equals 12 residues. CDR3: CAWSVHTGELFF. The DNA of the CDR3 is TGTGCCTGGAGTGTACACACCGGGGAGCTGTTTTTT.

V gene TRBV27 combines with J gene TRBJ2-7, with TRBD2 matching 11 bases. CDR1 MNHEY and CDR2 SMNVEV come from the germline V gene (reference sequence). This CDR3 has 15 residues. The V and J ends lost 6 bases and 10 bases, in that order; junction bases with no gene match: 14. The CDR3 region is CASSPSSGTSGLQYV. CDR3 DNA: TGTGCCAGCAGCCCCTCGTCCGGGACTAGCGGCCTCCAGTACGTC.

The chain couples TRBV4-1 to TRBJ1-1; the match to TRBD1 covers 9 bases. The germline CDR1 and CDR2 sequences are MGHRA and YSYEKL. J was trimmed by 4 bases and V by 4 bases; bases with no gene match: 1. The CDR3 is made up of 13 amino acids. CDR3 bases: TGCGCCAGCAGCCCGACAGGGGGCACTGAAGCTTTCTTT. Its protein is CASSPTGGTEAFF.

The chain uses TRBV28 and TRBJ2-1, with a tentative D call TRBD1 (5 bases). The V gene's germline CDR1 is MDHEN and CDR2 SYDVKM. The CDR3 length is 14 residues. The V end lost 3 bases, the J end lost 4 bases, and 10 bases lay between the germline ends. CDR3 in DNA: TGTGCCAGCAGTTTGGGATCAGGGTACAATGAGCAGTTCTTC. Its translation is CASSLGSGYNEQFF.

The rearrangement joins TRBV2 to TRBJ1-6, with D hard to call. In germline, CDR1 is SNHLY, CDR2 FYNNEI. The CDR3 covers 12 residues. V lost 4 bases and J 10 bases, leaving 8 bases between the germline ends. CDR3 region: CASSGEGSPLHF. CDR3 DNA: TGTGCCAGCAGTGGGGAGGGATCACCCCTCCACTTT.

The CDR3 spells CASSLGVDSPLHF. CDR3 bases: TGTGCCAGCAGCTTGGGGGTGGATTCACCCCTCCACTTT. The rearrangement joins TRBV4-2 to TRBJ1-6, with TRBD1 as a possible D gene (5 bases). The germline V and J ends were trimmed by 5 bases and 8 bases, with 10 bases remaining between them. The CDR3 runs 13 residues. The V gene's germline CDR1 is LGHNA and CDR2 YNFKEQ.

Details on this clone: The sample has other DNA sequences that encode this CDR3 too. V and J are TRBV28 and TRBJ1-1; tentatively, D is TRBD1 (5 bases). The CDR3 has 13 amino acids. The germline CDR1 and CDR2 sequences are MDHEN and SYDVKM. V dropped 2 bases and J dropped 1 base, with 5 bases sitting between them. The CDR3 is CASSLGQNTEAFF. The CDR3 nucleotides are TGTGCCAGCAGTTTAGGACAGAACACTGAAGCTTTCTTT.

The gene calls are TRBV5-1 and TRBJ2-7, with a tentative D call TRBD1 (6 bases). Germline V lookup: CDR1 SGHRS, CDR2 YFSETQ. Between the trimmed V and J ends, which lost 0 bases and 0 bases, there was a span of 7 bases. The CDR3 contains 14 residues. The CDR3 spells CASSLATGSYEQYF. The CDR3 DNA reads TGCGCCAGCAGCTTGGCGACAGGCTCCTACGAGCAGTACTTC.

This clone was seen once. The CDR3 DNA sequence: TGTGCCAGCAGCTTAGTAGCTAGCGGGTGGAATGAGCAGTTCTTC. Protein: CASSLVASGWNEQFF. The V call is TRBV11-2, the J call TRBJ2-1; 8 bases fit TRBD2. After removal of 1 base from V and 7 bases from J, the junction contained 6 bases not matched to a gene. Per the germline V gene, CDR1 is SGHAT and CDR2 is FQNNGV. The CDR3 has 15 amino acids.

This clone showed up just once. This CDR3 reads CASSLVFSSYEQYF. The CDR3 nucleotides are TGTGCCAGCAGCTTAGTGTTTAGTTCCTACGAGCAGTACTTC. The V call is TRBV11-2, the J call TRBJ2-7; D gene ambiguous. CDR3 length: 14 residues. V was shortened by 1 base and J by 1 base, with 8 bases between the two germline ends. Germline V gives CDR1 SGHAT, CDR2 FQNNGV.

The rearrangement uses TRBV6-4 and TRBJ1-2; 12 bases line up with TRBD1. CDR1 and CDR2 (germline): MRHNA, SNTAGT. The ends lost 7 bases at V and 6 bases at J; junction bases unmatched: 6. This CDR3 spans 14 amino acids. CDR3: CASIIRDRGHGYTF. CDR3 DNA sequence: TGTGCCAGCATAATCCGGGACAGGGGGCATGGCTACACCTTC.

For this clone: The same CDR3 also results from other DNA sequences found in this sample. The chain couples TRBV21-1 to TRBJ2-7. TRBV21-1 is listed as a pseudogene. There are 12 residues in the CDR3. The CDR3 is CASSKDEYEQYF. CDR3 in DNA: TGTGCCAGCAGCAAGGATGAATACGAGCAGTACTTC.

The J gene is TRBJ2-3, the V gene TRBV9, with 9 positions matching TRBD2. The CDR3 sequence is 16 residues long. Germline lookup yields CDR1 SGDLS and CDR2 YYNGEE. Unmatched junction bases numbered 8, after V lost 0 bases and J lost 6 bases. CDR3 sequence: CASSVAGLAGRDTQYF. DNA of the CDR3: TGTGCCAGCAGCGTAGCTGGGCTAGCGGGGAGGGATACGCAGTATTTT.